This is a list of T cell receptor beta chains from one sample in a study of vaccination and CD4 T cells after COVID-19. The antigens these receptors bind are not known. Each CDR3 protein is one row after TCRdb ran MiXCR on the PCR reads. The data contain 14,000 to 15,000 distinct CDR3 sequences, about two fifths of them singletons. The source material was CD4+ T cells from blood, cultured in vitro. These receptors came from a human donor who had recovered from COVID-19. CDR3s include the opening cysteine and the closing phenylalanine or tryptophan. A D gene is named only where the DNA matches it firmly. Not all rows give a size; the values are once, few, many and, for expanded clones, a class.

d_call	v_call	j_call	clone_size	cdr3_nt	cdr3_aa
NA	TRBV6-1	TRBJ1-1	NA	TGTGCCAGCACCATCCTGGACAGTATGGAAACTGAAGCTTTCTTT	CASTILDSMETEAFF
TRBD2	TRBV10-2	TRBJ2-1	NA	TGCGCCAGCAGTGAGTCGCGGCGGGAGGGGGGTAGTGAGCAGTTCTTC	CASSESRREGGSEQFF
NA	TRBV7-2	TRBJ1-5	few	TGTGCCAGCAGCCGATGGGACAATCAGCCCCAGCATTTT	CASSRWDNQPQHF
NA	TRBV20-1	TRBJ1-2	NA	TGCAGTGCTATTTTTGGGGGCGGCAGGGCCTACGACTATGGCTACACCTTC	CSAIFGGGRAYDYGYTF
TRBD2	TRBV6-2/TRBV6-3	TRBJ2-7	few	TGTGCCGTCCGGAGCGGGGGAAACTACGAGCAGTACTTC	CAVRSGGNYEQYF
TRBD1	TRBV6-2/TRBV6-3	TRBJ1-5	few	TGTGCCAGTAACGACAGGGGGGGTAACCAGCCCCAGCATTTT	CASNDRGGNQPQHF
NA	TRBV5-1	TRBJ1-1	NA	TGCGCCAGCAGCTTGGGTCAGGGTATGGCTTTCTTT	CASSLGQGMAFF
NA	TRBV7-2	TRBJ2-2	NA	TGTGCCAGCAGGGAATACACCGGGGAGCTGTTTTTT	CASREYTGELFF
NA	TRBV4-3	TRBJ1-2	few	TGCGCCAGCAGCCAAGATTTCGCAGGGAAAGGCTACACCTTC	CASSQDFAGKGYTF
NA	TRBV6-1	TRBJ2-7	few	TGTGCCAGCAGGGCCTCGGGGCACGAGCAGTACTTC	CASRASGHEQYF
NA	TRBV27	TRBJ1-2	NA	TGTGCCAGCAGTTCATCCATTAATGGCTACACCTTC	CASSSSINGYTF
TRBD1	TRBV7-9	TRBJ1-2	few	TGTGCCAGCAGCTTGACAGGGGTCGACTATGGCTACACCTTC	CASSLTGVDYGYTF
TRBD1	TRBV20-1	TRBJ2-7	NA	TGCAGTGCCCCGACAGGGGAAAGCGAGCAGTACTTC	CSAPTGESEQYF
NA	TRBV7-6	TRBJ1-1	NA	TGTGCCAGCAGCTTACAGGGCTCCATGAACACTGAAGCTTTCTTT	CASSLQGSMNTEAFF
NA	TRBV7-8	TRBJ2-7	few	TGTGCCAGCAGCACGGGACAGCCGGGGGGCGAGCAGTACTTC	CASSTGQPGGEQYF
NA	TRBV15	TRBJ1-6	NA	TGTGCCACCAGCAGAGATCGATCGAATTCACCCCTCCACTTT	CATSRDRSNSPLHF
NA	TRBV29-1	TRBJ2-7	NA	TGCAGCGTTGAAGGGCTCGACAGGAACTACTACGAGCAGTACTTC	CSVEGLDRNYYEQYF
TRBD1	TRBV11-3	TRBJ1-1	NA	TGTGCCAGCAGCCAGGGACAGGAGAACACTGAAGCTTTCTTT	CASSQGQENTEAFF
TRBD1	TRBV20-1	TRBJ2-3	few	TGCAGTGCTAGAGTTATCCGTTTATTGGACAGGGGGACAGATACGCAGTATTTT	CSARVIRLLDRGTDTQYF
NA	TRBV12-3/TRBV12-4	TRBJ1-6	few	TGTGCCAGCAACTTGGCTGGGAATAATTCACCCCTCCACTTT	CASNLAGNNSPLHF
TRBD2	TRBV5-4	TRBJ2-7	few	TGTGCCAGCAGCTCCATCGGGACTAGCGTCTACGAGCAGTACTTC	CASSSIGTSVYEQYF
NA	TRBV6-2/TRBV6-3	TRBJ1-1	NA	TGTGCCAGCAGTCTCCCATGGAACACTGAAGCTTTCTTT	CASSLPWNTEAFF
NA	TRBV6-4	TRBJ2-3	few	TGTGCCAGCAGTGTGCAGGGGACGGTCCTGGATACGCAGTATTTT	CASSVQGTVLDTQYF
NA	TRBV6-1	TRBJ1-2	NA	TGTGCCAGCATGGGGGAGGATTATGGCTACACCTTC	CASMGEDYGYTF
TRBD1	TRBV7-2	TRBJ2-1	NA	TGTGCCAGCAGCTTAATGGGACAGGCAAGCTACAATGAGCAGTTCTTC	CASSLMGQASYNEQFF
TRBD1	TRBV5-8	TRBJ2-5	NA	TGTGCCAGCAGCATGAAACAGGGGTTCTCAGAGACCCAGTACTTC	CASSMKQGFSETQYF
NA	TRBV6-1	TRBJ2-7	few	TGTGCCAGCAGTACACGGGGCAGGGGCTACGAGCAGTACTTC	CASSTRGRGYEQYF
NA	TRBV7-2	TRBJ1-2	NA	TGTGCCAGCAGCTTGAGTGGGGGGCTCAGCTATGGCTACACCTTC	CASSLSGGLSYGYTF
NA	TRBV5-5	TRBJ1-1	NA	TGTGCCAGCAGCTTGGAGTTCGGGTTTGGCACTGAAGCTTTCTTT	CASSLEFGFGTEAFF
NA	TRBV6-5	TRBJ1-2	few	TGTGCCAGCAGTTATGAGGGGTCGTTTGGCTACACCTTC	CASSYEGSFGYTF
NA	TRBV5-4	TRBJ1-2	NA	TGTGCCAGCAGCACAGACAGAAACTATGGCTACACCTTC	CASSTDRNYGYTF
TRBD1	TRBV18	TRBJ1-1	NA	TGTGCCAGCTCACCATATGGGACAGGGTCGGCCGCTGAAGCTTTCTTT	CASSPYGTGSAAEAFF
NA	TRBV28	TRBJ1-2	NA	TGTGCCAGCAGTTTTTCACTGAGTGGCTACACCTTC	CASSFSLSGYTF
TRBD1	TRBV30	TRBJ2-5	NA	TGTGCCTGGACCCCGGGACAGGGGGCCGAGACCCAGTACTTC	CAWTPGQGAETQYF
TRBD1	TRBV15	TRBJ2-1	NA	TGTGCCACCAGCAGAGATAGGGGGCGCGAGCAGTTCTTC	CATSRDRGREQFF
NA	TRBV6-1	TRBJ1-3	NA	TGTGCCAGCAGTGAAGGGGAGGGAAACACCATATATTTT	CASSEGEGNTIYF
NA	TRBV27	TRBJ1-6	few	TGTGCCAGCAGTTTTTCAGGGTTCGATAATTCACCCCTCCACTTT	CASSFSGFDNSPLHF
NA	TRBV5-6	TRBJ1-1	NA	TGTGCCAGCAGCTTGGCCTTCGAGGTGTTCGGCACTGAAGCTTTCTTT	CASSLAFEVFGTEAFF
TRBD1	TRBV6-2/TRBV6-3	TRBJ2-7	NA	TGTGCCAGCAGTTACTCGCTGGACAGGGTCAGCTGGTACGAGCAGTACTTC	CASSYSLDRVSWYEQYF